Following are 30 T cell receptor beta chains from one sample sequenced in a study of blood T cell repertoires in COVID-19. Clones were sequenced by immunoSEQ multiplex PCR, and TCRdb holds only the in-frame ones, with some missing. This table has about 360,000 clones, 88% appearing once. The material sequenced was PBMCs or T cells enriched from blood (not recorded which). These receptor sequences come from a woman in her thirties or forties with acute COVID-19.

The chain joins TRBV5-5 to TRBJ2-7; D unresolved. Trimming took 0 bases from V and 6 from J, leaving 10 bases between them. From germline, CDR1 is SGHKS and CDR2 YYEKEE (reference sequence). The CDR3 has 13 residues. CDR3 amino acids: CASSLGHFFEQYF. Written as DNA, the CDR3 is TGTGCCAGCAGCTTGGGACATTTTTTCGAGCAGTACTTC.

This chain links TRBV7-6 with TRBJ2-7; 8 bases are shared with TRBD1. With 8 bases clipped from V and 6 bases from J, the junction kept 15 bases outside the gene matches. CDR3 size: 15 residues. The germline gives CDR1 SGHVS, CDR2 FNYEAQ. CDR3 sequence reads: CASAKHSTGAPEQYF. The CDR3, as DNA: TGTGCCAGCGCAAAACATTCGACAGGGGCTCCCGAGCAGTACTTC.

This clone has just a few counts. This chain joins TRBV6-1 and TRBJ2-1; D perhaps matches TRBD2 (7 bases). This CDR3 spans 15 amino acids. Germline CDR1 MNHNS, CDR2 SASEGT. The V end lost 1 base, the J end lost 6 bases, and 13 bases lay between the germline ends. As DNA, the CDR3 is TGTGCCAGCAGTGAAGAGGGGGGGCCAGTCAATGAGCAGTTCTTC. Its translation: CASSEEGGPVNEQFF.

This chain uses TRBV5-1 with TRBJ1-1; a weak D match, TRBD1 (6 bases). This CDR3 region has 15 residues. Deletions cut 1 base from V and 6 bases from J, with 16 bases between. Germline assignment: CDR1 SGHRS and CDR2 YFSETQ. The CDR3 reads CASSLLGATWSEAFF. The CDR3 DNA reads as TGCGCCAGCAGCTTGTTGGGGGCCACTTGGTCTGAAGCTTTCTTT.

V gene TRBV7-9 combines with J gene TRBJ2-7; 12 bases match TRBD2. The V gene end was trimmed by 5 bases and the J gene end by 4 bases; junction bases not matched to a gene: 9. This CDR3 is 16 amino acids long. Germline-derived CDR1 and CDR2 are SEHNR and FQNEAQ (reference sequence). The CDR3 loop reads CASSPQSTSGGYEQYF. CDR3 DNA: TGTGCCAGCAGCCCCCAATCGACTAGCGGGGGATACGAGCAGTACTTC.

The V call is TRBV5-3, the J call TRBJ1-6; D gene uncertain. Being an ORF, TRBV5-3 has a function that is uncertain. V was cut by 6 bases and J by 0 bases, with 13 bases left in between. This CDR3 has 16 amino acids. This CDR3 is CARNINGCSYNSPLHF. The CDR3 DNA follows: TGTGCCAGAAATATAAACGGGTGCTCCTATAATTCACCCCTCCACTTT.

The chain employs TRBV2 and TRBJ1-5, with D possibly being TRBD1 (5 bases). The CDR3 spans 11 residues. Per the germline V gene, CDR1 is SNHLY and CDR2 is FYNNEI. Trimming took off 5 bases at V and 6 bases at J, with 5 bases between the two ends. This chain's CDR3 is CASSQGQPQHF. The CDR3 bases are TGTGCCAGCAGTCAGGGTCAGCCCCAGCATTTT. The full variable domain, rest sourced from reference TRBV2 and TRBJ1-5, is EPEVTQTPSHQVTQMGQEVILRCVPISNHLYFYWYRQILGQKVEFLVSFYNNEISEKSEIFDDQFSVERPDGSNFTLKIRSTKLEDSAMYFCASSQGQPQHFGDGTRLSIL.

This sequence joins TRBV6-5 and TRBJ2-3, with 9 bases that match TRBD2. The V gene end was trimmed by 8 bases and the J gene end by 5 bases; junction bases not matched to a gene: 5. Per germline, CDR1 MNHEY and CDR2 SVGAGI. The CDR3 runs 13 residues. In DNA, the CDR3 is TGTGCCAGCGGAGCGGGGGGTAGAGATACGCAGTATTTT. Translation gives CASGAGGRDTQYF.

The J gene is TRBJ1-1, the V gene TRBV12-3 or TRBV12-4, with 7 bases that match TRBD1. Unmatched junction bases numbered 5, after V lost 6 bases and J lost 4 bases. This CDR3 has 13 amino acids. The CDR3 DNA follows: TGTGCCAGCAGACTAGGGGGCGGCACTGAAGCTTTCTTT. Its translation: CASRLGGGTEAFF.

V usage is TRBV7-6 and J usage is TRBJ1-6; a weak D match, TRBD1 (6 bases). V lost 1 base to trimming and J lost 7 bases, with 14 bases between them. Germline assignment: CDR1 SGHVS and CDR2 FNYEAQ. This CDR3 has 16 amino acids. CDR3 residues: CASSLGGQGRNSPLHF. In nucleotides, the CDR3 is TGTGCCAGCAGCTTAGGGGGTCAGGGGCGGAATTCACCCCTCCACTTT.

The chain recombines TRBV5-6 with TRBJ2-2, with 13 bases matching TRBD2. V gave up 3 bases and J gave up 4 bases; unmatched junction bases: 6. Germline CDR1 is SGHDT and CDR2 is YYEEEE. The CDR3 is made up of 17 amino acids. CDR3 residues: CASSYPGLAGSTGELFF. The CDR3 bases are TGTGCCAGCAGCTACCCGGGACTAGCGGGGAGCACCGGGGAGCTGTTTTTT. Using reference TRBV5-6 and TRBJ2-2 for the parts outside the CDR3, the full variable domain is DAGVTQSPTHLIKTRGQQVTLRCSPKSGHDTVSWYQQALGQGPQFIFQYYEEEERQRGNFPDRFSGHQFPNYSSELNVNALLLGDSALYLCASSYPGLAGSTGELFFGEGSRLTVL.

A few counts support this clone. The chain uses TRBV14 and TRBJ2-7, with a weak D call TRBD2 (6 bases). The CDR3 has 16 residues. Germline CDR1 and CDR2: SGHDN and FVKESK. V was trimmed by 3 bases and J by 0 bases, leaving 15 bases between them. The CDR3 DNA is TGTGCCAGCAGCCAGGTCGGAGCGGGCAACTCCTACGAGCAGTACTTC. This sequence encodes CASSQVGAGNSYEQYF.

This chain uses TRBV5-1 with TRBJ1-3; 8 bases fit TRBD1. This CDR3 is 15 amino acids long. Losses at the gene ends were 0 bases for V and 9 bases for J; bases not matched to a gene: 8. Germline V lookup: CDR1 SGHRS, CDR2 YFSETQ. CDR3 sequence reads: CASSLASGGLSTIYF. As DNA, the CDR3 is TGCGCCAGCAGCTTGGCGTCAGGGGGCCTAAGCACCATATATTTT.

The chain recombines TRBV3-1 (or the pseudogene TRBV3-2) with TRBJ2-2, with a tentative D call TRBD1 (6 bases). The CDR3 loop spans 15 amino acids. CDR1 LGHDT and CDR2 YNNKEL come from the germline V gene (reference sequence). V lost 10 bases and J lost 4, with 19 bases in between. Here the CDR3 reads CATTHRVNITGELFF. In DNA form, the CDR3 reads TGTGCCACCACACACAGGGTTAATATCACCGGGGAGCTGTTTTTT.

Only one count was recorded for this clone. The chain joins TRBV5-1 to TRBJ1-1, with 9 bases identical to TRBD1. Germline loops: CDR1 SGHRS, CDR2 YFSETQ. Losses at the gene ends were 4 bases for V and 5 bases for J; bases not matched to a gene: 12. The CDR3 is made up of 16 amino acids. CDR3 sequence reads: CASSHLSGTGRTEAFF. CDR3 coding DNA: TGCGCCAGCAGCCACCTATCCGGGACAGGGAGGACTGAAGCTTTCTTT.

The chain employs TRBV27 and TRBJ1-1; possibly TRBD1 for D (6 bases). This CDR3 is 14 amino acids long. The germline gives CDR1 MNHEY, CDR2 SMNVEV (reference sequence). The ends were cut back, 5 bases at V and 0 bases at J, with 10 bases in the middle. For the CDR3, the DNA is TGTGCCAGCAGTAGAGGACAGTTGAACACTGAAGCTTTCTTT. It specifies CASSRGQLNTEAFF.

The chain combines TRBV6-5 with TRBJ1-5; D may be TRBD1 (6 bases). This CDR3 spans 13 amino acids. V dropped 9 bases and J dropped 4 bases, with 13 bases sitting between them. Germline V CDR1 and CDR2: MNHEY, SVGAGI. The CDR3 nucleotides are TGTGCCAGTCTACCACAGGGAAATCAGCCCCAGCATTTT. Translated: CASLPQGNQPQHF.

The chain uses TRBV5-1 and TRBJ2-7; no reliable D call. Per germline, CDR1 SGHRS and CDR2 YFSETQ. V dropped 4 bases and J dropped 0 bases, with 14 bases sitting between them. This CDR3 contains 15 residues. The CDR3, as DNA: TGCGCCAGCAGCGTTGGTGGCGGAGTCTCCTACGAGCAGTACTTC. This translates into CASSVGGGVSYEQYF.

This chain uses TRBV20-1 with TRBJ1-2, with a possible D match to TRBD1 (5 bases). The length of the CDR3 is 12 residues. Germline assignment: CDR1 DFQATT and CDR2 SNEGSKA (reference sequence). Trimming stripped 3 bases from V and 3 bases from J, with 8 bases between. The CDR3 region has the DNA TGCAGTGCTAGTGACAGTTACTATGGCTACACCTTC. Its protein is CSASDSYYGYTF.

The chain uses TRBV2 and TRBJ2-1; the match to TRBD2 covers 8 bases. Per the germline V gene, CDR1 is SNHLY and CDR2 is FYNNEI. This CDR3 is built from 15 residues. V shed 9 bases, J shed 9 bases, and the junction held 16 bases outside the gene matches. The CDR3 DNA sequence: TGTGCCAGTAAACCGGGACTAGGGCTTGGGGGTGAGCAGTTCTTC. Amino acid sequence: CASKPGLGLGGEQFF.

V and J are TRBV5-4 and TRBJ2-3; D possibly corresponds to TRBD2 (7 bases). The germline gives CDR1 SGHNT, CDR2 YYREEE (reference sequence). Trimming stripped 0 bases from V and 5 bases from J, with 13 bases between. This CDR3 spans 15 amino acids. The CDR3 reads CASSLAGGQKDTQYF. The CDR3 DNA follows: TGTGCCAGCAGCTTGGCGGGGGGCCAGAAAGATACGCAGTATTTT.

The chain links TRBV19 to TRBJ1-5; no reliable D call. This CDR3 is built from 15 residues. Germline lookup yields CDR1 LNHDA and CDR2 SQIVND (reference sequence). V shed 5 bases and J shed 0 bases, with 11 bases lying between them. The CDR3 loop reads CASSAERYSNQPQHF. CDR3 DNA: TGTGCCAGTAGTGCGGAACGATATAGCAATCAGCCCCAGCATTTT.

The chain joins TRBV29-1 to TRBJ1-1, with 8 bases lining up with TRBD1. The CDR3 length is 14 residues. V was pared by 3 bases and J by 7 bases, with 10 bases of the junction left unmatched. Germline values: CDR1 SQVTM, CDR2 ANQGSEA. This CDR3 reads CSVEHSDRGNEAFF. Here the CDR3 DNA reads TGCAGCGTTGAGCACTCAGACAGGGGCAATGAAGCTTTCTTT.

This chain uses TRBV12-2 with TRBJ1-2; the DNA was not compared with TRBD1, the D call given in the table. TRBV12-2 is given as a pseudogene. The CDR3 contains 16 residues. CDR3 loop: CASRLGARGVSNGYTF. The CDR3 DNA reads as TGTGCAAGTCGCTTAGGGGCCAGGGGGGTTTCCAATGGCTACACCTTC.

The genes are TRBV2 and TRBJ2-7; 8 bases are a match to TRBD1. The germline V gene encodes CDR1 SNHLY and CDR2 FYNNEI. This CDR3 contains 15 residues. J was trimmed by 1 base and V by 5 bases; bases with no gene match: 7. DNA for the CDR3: TGTGCCAGCAGTACCGGGACAGGCTCATCCTACGAGCAGTACTTC. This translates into CASSTGTGSSYEQYF. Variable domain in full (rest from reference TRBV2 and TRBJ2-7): EPEVTQTPSHQVTQMGQEVILRCVPISNHLYFYWYRQILGQKVEFLVSFYNNEISEKSEIFDDQFSVERPDGSNFTLKIRSTKLEDSAMYFCASSTGTGSSYEQYFGPGTRLTVT.

CDR3 region: CASSDGDDWTSGGYTGELFF. The CDR3 bases are TGTGCCAGCAGTGACGGCGACGACTGGACTAGCGGGGGGTACACCGGGGAGCTGTTTTTT. The chain employs TRBV6-1 and TRBJ2-2; 14 nucleotides line up with TRBD2. Germline values: CDR1 MNHNS, CDR2 SASEGT. V dropped 3 bases and J dropped 3; count of bases not matched to a gene: 12. The CDR3 length is 20 residues.

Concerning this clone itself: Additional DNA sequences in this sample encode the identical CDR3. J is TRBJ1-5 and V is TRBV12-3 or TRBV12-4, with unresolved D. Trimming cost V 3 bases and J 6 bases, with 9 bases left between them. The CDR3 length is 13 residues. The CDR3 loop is CASSLGGSQPQHF. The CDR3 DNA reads TGTGCCAGCAGTTTGGGCGGGAGTCAGCCCCAGCATTTT.

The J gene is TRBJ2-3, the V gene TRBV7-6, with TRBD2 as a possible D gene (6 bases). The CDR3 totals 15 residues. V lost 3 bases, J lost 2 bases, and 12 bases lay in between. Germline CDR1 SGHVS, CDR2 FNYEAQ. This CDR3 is CASSFGGELTDTQYF. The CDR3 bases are TGTGCCAGCAGCTTCGGCGGGGAGCTCACAGATACGCAGTATTTT.

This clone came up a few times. CDR3 nucleotides: TGCAGCGCCACAGGCCGCTCTAACTATGGCTACACCTTC. Protein sequence: CSATGRSNYGYTF. The chain joins TRBV29-1 to TRBJ1-2, with TRBD1 as a possible D gene (5 bases). CDR3 length equals 13 residues. The germline V gene has CDR1 SQVTM and CDR2 ANQGSEA. Deletions cut 7 bases from V and 0 bases from J, with 12 bases between. Full variable domain (outside the CDR3, taken from reference TRBV29-1 and TRBJ1-2): SAVISQKPSRDICQRGTSLTIQCQVDSQVTMMFWYRQQPGQSLTLIATANQGSEATYESGFVIDKFPISRPNLTFSTLTVSNMSPEDSSIYLCSATGRSNYGYTFGSGTRLTVV.

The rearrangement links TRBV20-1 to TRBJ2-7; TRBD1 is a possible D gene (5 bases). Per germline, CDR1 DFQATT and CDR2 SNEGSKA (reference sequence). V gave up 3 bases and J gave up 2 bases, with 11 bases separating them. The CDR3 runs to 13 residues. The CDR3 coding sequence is TGCAGTGCTAGTGGGGCAGACCCCTACGAGCAGTACTTC. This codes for CSASGADPYEQYF.